This T cell receptor (beta chain) is drawn from a study of shared clonotypes between healthy human individuals. TCRdb's table, derived via immunoSEQ multiplex PCR, lists solely in-frame clones and lacks some. The repertoire has over 2 million clones, roughly 96% of them found once; the top ten carry roughly 0.13%. This clonotype was obtained from a man younger than 35 in good health. The material sequenced was naive CD4+ T cells sorted from blood. Noted subset: CD45RA+ positively selected.

The CDR3 coding sequence is TGTGCCAGCATAGACAGAGAAGAGACCCAGTACTTC. As protein: CASIDREETQYF. This chain joins TRBV6-6 and TRBJ2-5; tentative D call: TRBD1 (5 bases). V was shortened by 7 bases and J by 3 bases, with 9 bases between the two germline ends. This CDR3 contains 12 residues. Germline CDR1 is MNHNY and CDR2 is SVGAGI (reference sequence).